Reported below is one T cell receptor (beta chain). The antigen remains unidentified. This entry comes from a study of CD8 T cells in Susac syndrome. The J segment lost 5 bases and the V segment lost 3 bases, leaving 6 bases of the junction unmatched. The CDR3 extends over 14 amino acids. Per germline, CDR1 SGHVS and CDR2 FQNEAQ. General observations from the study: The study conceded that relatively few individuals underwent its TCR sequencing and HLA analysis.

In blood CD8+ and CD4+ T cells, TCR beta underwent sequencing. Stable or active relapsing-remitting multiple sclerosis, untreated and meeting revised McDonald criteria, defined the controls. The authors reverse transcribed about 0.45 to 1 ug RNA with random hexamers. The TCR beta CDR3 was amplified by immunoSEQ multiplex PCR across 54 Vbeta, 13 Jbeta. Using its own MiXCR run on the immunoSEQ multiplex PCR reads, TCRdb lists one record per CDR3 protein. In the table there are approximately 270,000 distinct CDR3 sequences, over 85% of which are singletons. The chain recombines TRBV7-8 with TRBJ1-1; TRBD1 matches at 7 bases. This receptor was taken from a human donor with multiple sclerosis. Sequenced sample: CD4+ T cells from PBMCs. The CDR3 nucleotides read TGTGCCAGCAGCTTCGACAGGGTGGGGACTGAAGCTTTCTTT. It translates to CASSFDRVGTEAFF.